The entry below describes one TCR beta chain. The sample comes from a study of blood T cell repertoires in COVID-19. The wider study: Spain, Italy and the United States supplied samples that represented acute and convalescent COVID-19. PBMCs, B-cell-depleted T cells, or T cells provided the cDNA or gDNA that made up the material.

The data were produced by immunoSEQ multiplex PCR, yet TCRdb's version contains in-frame clones alone and is incomplete. The repertoire includes approximately 99,000 clones, roughly 84% of them detected once, and approximately 2% sits in the top ten. J gave up 8 bases and V 2 bases, and 6 bases lay outside the gene matches. This CDR3 has 15 residues. The V gene's germline CDR1 is SGHDT and CDR2 YYEEEE. This TCR was sampled from a man aged 70 or older with active or convalescent COVID-19. The source material was peripheral blood. This chain joins TRBV5-6 and TRBJ1-4; TRBD1 agrees at 10 bases. The CDR3 bases are TGTGCCAGCAGCTTTGCCGGGACAGGGGACGAAAAACTGTTTTTT. It is translated as CASSFAGTGDEKLFF.